This TCR beta chain came from a study of blood T cell repertoires in COVID-19 (dated by TCRdb to about 2020). Regarding the complete study: The collaborator samples originated in the United States, Italy and Spain and spanned the acute and convalescent phases of COVID-19. The material from the prospective study consisted of cDNA or gDNA derived from T cells, B-cell-depleted T cells, or PBMCs. The repertoires were made available in a free public database intended to serve as a resource for research on the immune response to SARS-CoV-2. A de-identified subject ID, COVID-19 status, age in years and sex were almost always included in the sample metadata. Samples were obtained from the ongoing ImmuneRACE study (first 160 participants) and from 1,254 subjects provided by 6 global collaborators. Subjects who had been exposed to COVID-19, were actively infected with it, or had recovered from it provided the deeply sampled blood TCRbeta repertoires that made up the dataset. Where HLA class I and class II types were available, the types were taken from metadata supplied by the sample provider, not from assay-based typing. The paper as a whole reports these results and caveats: How much clinical and demographic metadata was included differed by source and by participant, and the metadata was provided uncurated.

Points on this clone: No antigen is known for it. Per-nucleotide qualities are absent, and no much larger clonotype sits a single base away.

Collaborating institutions collected whole blood in K2EDTA tubes following their own protocols. For TCRbeta analysis, collaborator samples were shipped as frozen whole blood, as isolated PBMCs, or as DNA extracted from either sample type. TCRbeta CDR3 regions were amplified from genomic DNA using the immunoSEQ Assay, a bias-controlled multiplex PCR. Concerning the study's data processing: The number of nucleated cells in each sample was estimated from the amplification of reference gene primers within the assay. Sequence reads were collapsed and filtered to measure the absolute abundance of every unique TCRbeta CDR3 rearrangement. Productive Simpson clonality was computed per sample as the square root of Simpson's diversity index over productive rearrangements. Imported from immuneACCESS, the table was reduced by TCRdb to in-frame sequences with V and J called. These copies leave out some clones; in studies compared against another copy, an unresolved V gene accounts for under half, and the cause of the remainder is not known. The D gene and trimming were derived from the DNA, and the V and J assignments and clone size from that table. Present in this sample are 120,000 to 150,000 clones, around four fifths of which were seen just once. Roughly two fifths of the sample rests with the top ten.

In the germline V gene (reference sequence), CDR1 corresponds to LGHDT and CDR2 to YNNKEL. From the cysteine up to the phenylalanine, the CDR3 has a length of 15 residues. Only the CDR3 portion is preserved as DNA: 45 bases, with reading frame beginning at the first base. V is shortened by 0 bases, J by 0 bases, and the region joining them spans 6 bases. Rearrangement joined TRBV3-1 (or the pseudogene TRBV3-2) to TRBJ1-5, with no confidently assigned D gene. Material: peripheral blood. This sequence originates from a human donor in a cohort sampled during active COVID-19. CDR3 loop: CASSQDGLSNQPQHF. The bases are TGTGCCAGCAGCCAAGATGGACTTAGCAATCAGCCCCAGCATTTT.